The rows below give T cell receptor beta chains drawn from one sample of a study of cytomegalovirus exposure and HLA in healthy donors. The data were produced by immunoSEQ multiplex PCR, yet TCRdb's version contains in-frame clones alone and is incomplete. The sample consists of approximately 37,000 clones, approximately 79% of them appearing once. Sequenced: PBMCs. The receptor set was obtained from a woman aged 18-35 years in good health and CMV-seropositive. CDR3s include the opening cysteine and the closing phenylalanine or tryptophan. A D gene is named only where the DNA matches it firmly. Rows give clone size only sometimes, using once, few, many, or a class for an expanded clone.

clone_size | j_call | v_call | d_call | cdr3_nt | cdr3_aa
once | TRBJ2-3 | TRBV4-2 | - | TGTGCCAGCAGCCAGGCAACAGGGTCGGGATATAGCACAGATACGCAGTATTTT | CASSQATGSGYSTDTQYF
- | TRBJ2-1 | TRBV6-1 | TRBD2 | TGTGCCAGCAGTGAAGGCGCGGGGGGTGAGCAGTTCTTC | CASSEGAGGEQFF
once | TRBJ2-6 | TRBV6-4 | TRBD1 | TGTGCCAGCAGTGGGACAGGTGGGGCCAACGTCCTGACTTTC | CASSGTGGANVLTF
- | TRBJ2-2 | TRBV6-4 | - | TGTGCCAGCAGTTCAGGGGACACCGGGGAGCTGTTTTTT | CASSSGDTGELFF
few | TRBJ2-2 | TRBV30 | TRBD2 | TGTGCCTGGAGTGAGGCTAGCGGGCACACCGGGGAGCTGTTTTTT | CAWSEASGHTGELFF
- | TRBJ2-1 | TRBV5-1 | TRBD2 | TGCGCCAGCACCCTGGGTGGCGGGAGGTACAATGAGCAGTTCTTC | CASTLGGGRYNEQFF
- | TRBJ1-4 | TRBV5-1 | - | TGCGCCAGCAGCTTGGAAGGGTCGGAGGATGAAAAACTGTTTTTT | CASSLEGSEDEKLFF
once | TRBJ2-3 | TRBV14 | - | TGTGCCAGCAGCCTAAACTCCCCAGATACGCAGTATTTT | CASSLNSPDTQYF
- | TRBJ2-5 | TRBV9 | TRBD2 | TGTGCCAGCAGCGGCGGGGGGGACGGGGGGACCCAGTACTTC | CASSGGGDGGTQYF
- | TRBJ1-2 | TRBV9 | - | TGTGCCAGCAGCGTAGCTCAGGGATCAGGCTATGGCTACACCTTC | CASSVAQGSGYGYTF
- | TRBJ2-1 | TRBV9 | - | TGTGCCAGCAGCGTAACTAGCTCCCGCAATGAGCAGTTCTTC | CASSVTSSRNEQFF
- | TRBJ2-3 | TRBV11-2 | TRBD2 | TGTGCCAGCAGGCTCGCTAGCGGGGGGGCTTCAGATACGCAGTATTTT | CASRLASGGASDTQYF
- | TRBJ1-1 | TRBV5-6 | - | TGTGCCAGCAGCTTTGTGGACAGTGAAGCTTTCTTT | CASSFVDSEAFF